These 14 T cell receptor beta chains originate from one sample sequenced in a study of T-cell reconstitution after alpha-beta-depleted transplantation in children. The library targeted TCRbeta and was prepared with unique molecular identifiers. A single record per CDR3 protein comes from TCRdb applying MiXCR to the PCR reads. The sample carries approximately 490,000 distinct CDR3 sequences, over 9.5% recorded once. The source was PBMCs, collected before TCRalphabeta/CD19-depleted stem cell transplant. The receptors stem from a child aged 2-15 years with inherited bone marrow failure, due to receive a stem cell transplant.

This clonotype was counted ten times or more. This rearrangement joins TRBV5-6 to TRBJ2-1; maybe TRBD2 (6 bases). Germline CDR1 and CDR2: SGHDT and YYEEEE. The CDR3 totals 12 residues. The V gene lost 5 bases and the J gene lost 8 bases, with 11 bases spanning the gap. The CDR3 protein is CASSRLGYEQFF. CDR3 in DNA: TGTGCCAGCAGTAGACTAGGATATGAGCAGTTCTTC.

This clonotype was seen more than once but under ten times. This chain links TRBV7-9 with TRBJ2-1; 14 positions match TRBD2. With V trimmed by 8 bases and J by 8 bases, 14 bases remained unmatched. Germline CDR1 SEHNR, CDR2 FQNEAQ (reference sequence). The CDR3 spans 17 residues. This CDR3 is CASESGTSGSWVDEQFF. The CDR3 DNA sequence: TGTGCCAGCGAGTCAGGGACTAGCGGGAGTTGGGTCGATGAGCAGTTCTTC.

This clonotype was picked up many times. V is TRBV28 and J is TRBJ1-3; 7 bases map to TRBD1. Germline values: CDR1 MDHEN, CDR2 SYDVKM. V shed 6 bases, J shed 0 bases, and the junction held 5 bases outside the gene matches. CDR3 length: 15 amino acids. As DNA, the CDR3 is TGTGCCAGCAGAATGACAGGGACCTCTGGAAACACCATATATTTT. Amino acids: CASRMTGTSGNTIYF.

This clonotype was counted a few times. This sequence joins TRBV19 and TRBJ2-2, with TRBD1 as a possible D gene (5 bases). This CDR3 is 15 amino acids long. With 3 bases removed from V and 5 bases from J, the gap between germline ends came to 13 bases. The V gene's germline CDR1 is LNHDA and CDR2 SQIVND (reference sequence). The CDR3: CASSIQGQTTGELFF. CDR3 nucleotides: TGTGCCAGTAGTATCCAGGGTCAGACAACCGGGGAGCTGTTTTTT.

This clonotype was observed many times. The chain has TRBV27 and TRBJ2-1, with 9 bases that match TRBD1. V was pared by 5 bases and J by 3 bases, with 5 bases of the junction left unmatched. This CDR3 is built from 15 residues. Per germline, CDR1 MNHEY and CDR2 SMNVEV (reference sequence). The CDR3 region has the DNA TGTGCCAGCAGTCCCGACAGGGGGTACTACAATGAGCAGTTCTTC. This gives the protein CASSPDRGYYNEQFF.

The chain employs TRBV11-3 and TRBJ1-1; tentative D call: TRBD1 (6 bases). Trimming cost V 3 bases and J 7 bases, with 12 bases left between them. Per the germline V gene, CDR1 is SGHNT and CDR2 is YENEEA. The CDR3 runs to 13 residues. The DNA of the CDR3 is TGTGCCAGCAGCTTGGATTCGGACAGTGAAGCTTTCTTT. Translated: CASSLDSDSEAFF.

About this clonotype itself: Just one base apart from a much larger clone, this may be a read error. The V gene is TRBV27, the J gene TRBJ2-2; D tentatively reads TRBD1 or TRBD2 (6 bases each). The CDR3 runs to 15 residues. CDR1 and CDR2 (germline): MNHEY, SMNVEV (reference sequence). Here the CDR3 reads CANSLSWGAGGELFF. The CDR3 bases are TGTGCCAACAGTTTATCGTGGGGGGCCGGCGGGGAGCTGTTTTTT.

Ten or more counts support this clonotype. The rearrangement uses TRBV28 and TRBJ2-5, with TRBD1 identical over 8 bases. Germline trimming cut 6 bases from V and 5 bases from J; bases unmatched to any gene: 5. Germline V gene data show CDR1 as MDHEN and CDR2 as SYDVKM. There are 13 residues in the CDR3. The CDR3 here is CASSDRGEETQYF. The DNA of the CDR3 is TGTGCCAGCAGCGACAGGGGAGAGGAGACCCAGTACTTC.

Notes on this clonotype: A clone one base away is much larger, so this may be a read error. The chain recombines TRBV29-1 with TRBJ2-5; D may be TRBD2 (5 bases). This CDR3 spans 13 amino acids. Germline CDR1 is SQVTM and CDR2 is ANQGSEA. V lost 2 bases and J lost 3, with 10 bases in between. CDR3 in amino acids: CSVEPWGEETQYF. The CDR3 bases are TGCAGCGTTGAACCCTGGGGAGAAGAGACCCAGTACTTC.

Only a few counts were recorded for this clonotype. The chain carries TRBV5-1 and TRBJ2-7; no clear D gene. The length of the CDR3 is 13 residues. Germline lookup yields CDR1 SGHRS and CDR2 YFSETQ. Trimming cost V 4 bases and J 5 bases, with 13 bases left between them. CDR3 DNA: TGCGCCAGCAGCGGGCGGAGATTCGACGAGCAGTACTTC. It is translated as CASSGRRFDEQYF.

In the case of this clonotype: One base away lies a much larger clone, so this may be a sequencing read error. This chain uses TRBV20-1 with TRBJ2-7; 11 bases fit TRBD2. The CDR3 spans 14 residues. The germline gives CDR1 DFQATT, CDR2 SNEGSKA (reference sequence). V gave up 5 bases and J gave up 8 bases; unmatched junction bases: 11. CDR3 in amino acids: CSAPLAGGTNKQYF. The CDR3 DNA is TGCAGTGCTCCCTTAGCGGGAGGGACCAACAAGCAGTACTTC.

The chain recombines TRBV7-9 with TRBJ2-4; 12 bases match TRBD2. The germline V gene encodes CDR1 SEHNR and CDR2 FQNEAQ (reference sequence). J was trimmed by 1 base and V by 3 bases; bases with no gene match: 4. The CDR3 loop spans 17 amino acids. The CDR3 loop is CASSLLLAGGAKNIQYF. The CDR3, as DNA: TGTGCCAGCAGCTTGCTCCTAGCGGGAGGGGCCAAAAACATTCAGTACTTC.

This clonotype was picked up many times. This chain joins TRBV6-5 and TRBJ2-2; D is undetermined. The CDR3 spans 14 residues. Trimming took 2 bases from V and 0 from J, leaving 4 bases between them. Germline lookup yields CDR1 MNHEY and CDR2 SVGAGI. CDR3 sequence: CASSYVSNTGELFF. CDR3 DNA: TGTGCCAGCAGTTACGTCTCGAACACCGGGGAGCTGTTTTTT.

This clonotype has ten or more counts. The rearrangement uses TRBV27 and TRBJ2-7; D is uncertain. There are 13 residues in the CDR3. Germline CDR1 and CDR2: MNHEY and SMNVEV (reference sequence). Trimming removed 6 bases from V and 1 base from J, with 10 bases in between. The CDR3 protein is CASRLLYSYEQYF. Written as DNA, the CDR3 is TGTGCCAGCAGGCTTCTGTATTCCTACGAGCAGTACTTC.